The 14 T cell receptor beta chains in this list originate from one sample, sequenced in a study of T cell repertoires in cytomegalovirus infection. One entry per CDR3 protein results from TCRdb running MiXCR on the reads. Of 150,000 to 200,000 distinct CDR3 sequences detected, approximately 15% appear once; the ten largest clones hold around 27%. The specimen was PBMCs. These receptors came from a human donor in good health (CMV status not recorded). Some clones in this sample may be carry-over from other donors' samples.

This clonotype was detected ten times or more. V is TRBV7-2 and J is TRBJ1-5, with D maybe TRBD1 (6 bases). Trimming stripped 3 bases from V and 5 bases from J, with 11 bases between. The germline gives CDR1 SGHTA, CDR2 FQGNSA. The CDR3 spans 14 residues. The CDR3 DNA is TGTGCCAGCAGCTTGTCGCAGGGGCATCAGCCCCAGCATTTT. This sequence encodes CASSLSQGHQPQHF.

The CDR3 here is CASSLTRGTEAFF. In DNA form, the CDR3 reads TGTGCCAGCAGCTTAACCAGGGGGACCGAAGCTTTCTTT. The chain combines TRBV7-2 with TRBJ1-1; 7 bases are shared with TRBD1. This CDR3 contains 13 residues. Germline V lookup: CDR1 SGHTA, CDR2 FQGNSA. V lost 2 bases to trimming and J lost 8 bases; unmatched junction nucleotides: 5.

This clonotype has at least ten counts. This chain connects TRBV7-2 to TRBJ2-1; 12 bases are a match to TRBD2. The CDR3 extends over 16 amino acids. The germline V gene encodes CDR1 SGHTA and CDR2 FQGNSA. V lost 1 base to trimming and J lost 7 bases; unmatched junction nucleotides: 5. CDR3 bases: TGTGCCAGCAGCTTAGTCGCTAGCGGGAGGGTAAATGAGCAGTTCTTC. This translates into CASSLVASGRVNEQFF. The full variable domain, rest sourced from reference TRBV7-2 and TRBJ2-1, is GAGVSQSPSNKVTEKGKDVELRCDPISGHTALYWYRQSLGQGLEFLIYFQGNSAPDKSGLPSDRFSAERTGGSVSTLTIQRTQQEDSAVYLCASSLVASGRVNEQFFGPGTRLTVL.

This clonotype occurred many times. The chain is built from TRBV19 and TRBJ2-1; maybe TRBD1 (7 bases). Germline CDR1 and CDR2: LNHDA and SQIVND (reference sequence). CDR3 length: 14 amino acids. The germline V and J ends were trimmed by 8 bases and 6 bases, with 17 bases remaining between them. CDR3 loop: CASRLAGGLNEQFF. The CDR3 DNA reads TGTGCCAGTCGGTTGGCAGGGGGACTCAATGAGCAGTTCTTC.

This clonotype came up once. Here the CDR3 reads CASSLSGIRTDTQYF. CDR3 bases: TGTGCCAGCAGCTTGAGCGGGATCCGAACAGATACGCAGTATTTT. The V and J genes are TRBV7-9 and TRBJ2-3, with 7 bases matching TRBD2. Trimming took 3 bases from V and 3 from J; bases not matched to a gene: 6. The CDR3 is made up of 15 amino acids. Germline V gene lookup returns CDR1 SEHNR and CDR2 FQNEAQ (reference sequence). The full variable domain, in which reference TRBV7-9 and TRBJ2-3 provide the parts outside the CDR3, is DTGVSQNPRHKITKRGQNVTFRCDPISEHNRLYWYRQTLGQGPEFLTYFQNEAQLEKSRLLSDRFSAERPKGSFSTLEIQRTEQGDSAMYLCASSLSGIRTDTQYFGPGTRLTVL.

The rearrangement uses TRBV2 and TRBJ2-1, with 13 bases that match TRBD2. J was trimmed by 7 bases and V by 3 bases; bases with no gene match: 9. In germline, CDR1 is SNHLY, CDR2 FYNNEI. The CDR3 is made up of 17 amino acids. The CDR3 coding sequence is TGTGCCAGCAGTGAGACTAGCGGGAGGTTGGGGGCGAATGAGCAGTTCTTC. Its protein product is CASSETSGRLGANEQFF. Based on the CDR3 plus reference TRBV2 and TRBJ2-1, the full variable domain is EPEVTQTPSHQVTQMGQEVILRCVPISNHLYFYWYRQILGQKVEFLVSFYNNEISEKSEIFDDQFSVERPDGSNFTLKIRSTKLEDSAMYFCASSETSGRLGANEQFFGPGTRLTVL.

This clonotype was observed at least ten times. The chain links TRBV7-2 to TRBJ1-2; D is uncertain. V lost 1 base and J lost 0, with 27 bases in between. Germline V CDR1 and CDR2: SGHTA, FQGNSA. The CDR3 has 21 amino acids. Here the CDR3 DNA reads TGTGCCAGCAGCTTAGATCGAAGACTAAGCCCCGCGCTGCTAGCTAACTATGGCTACACCTTC. Its protein is CASSLDRRLSPALLANYGYTF.

The CDR3 sequence: CASSLAQIGEGGLNYEQYF. DNA of the CDR3: TGTGCCAGCAGTTTAGCGCAAATAGGCGAGGGGGGGCTTAACTACGAGCAGTACTTC. The gene calls are TRBV12-3 or TRBV12-4 and TRBJ2-7, with D perhaps TRBD2 (7 bases). The CDR3 is made up of 19 amino acids. V lost 0 bases and J lost 3, with 24 bases in between.

The genes are TRBV4-3 and TRBJ2-5, with 16 nucleotides matching TRBD2. With 3 bases clipped from V and 5 bases from J, the junction kept 12 bases outside the gene matches. From germline, CDR1 is LGHNA and CDR2 YSLEER. There are 19 residues in the CDR3. CDR3 loop: CASSHAPGTSGRARETQYF. The CDR3 nucleotides are TGCGCCAGCAGCCACGCTCCCGGGACTAGCGGGAGGGCTAGGGAGACCCAGTACTTC.

The table lists this clonotype with many counts. The chain has TRBV5-4 and TRBJ2-1; D is undetermined. Deletions cut 7 bases from V and 1 base from J, with 3 bases between. CDR3 length: 11 residues. The germline V gene encodes CDR1 SGHNT and CDR2 YYREEE (reference sequence). CDR3 amino acids: CASGSYNEQFF. CDR3 DNA sequence: TGTGCCAGCGGTTCCTACAATGAGCAGTTCTTC.

The chain combines TRBV29-1 with TRBJ2-5, with D possibly being TRBD2 (6 bases). CDR3 length: 15 amino acids. V lost 3 bases, J lost 0 bases, and 14 bases lay in between. Germline V gene lookup returns CDR1 SQVTM and CDR2 ANQGSEA. This CDR3 is CSVEGGKGYQETQYF. The CDR3 DNA reads as TGCAGCGTTGAGGGGGGAAAGGGATACCAAGAGACCCAGTACTTC.

Many counts were recorded for this clonotype. In nucleotides, the CDR3 is TGTGCCAGCAGTTCGTCTTTTACCGGGGAGCTGTTTTTT. It translates to CASSSSFTGELFF. V and J are TRBV6-6 and TRBJ2-2; unclear D gene. Germline V lookup: CDR1 MNHNY, CDR2 SVGAGI (reference sequence). The CDR3 covers 13 residues. V was pared by 4 bases and J by 5 bases, with 8 bases between.

This clonotype occurred once. V usage is TRBV20-1 and J usage is TRBJ1-2; D may be TRBD1 (5 bases). Per the germline V gene, CDR1 is DFQATT and CDR2 is SNEGSKA (reference sequence). Trimming left V 0 bases short and J 1 base short, with 18 bases between. This CDR3 region has 17 residues. Here the CDR3 reads CSAREMPGRRDNYGYTF. The CDR3 DNA is TGCAGTGCTAGAGAGATGCCGGGACGGCGGGATAACTATGGCTACACCTTC.

Only a few counts were recorded for this clonotype. The rearrangement links TRBV7-8 to TRBJ2-5, with 9 bases aligning to TRBD1. V trimming: 1 base; J trimming: 5 bases; junction bases outside the gene matches: 2. The CDR3 totals 14 residues. The germline V gene encodes CDR1 SGHVS and CDR2 FQNEAQ. CDR3 coding DNA: TGTGCCAGCAGCTTAGGGGGACAGGGTGAGACCCAGTACTTC. Translated, it gives CASSLGGQGETQYF.